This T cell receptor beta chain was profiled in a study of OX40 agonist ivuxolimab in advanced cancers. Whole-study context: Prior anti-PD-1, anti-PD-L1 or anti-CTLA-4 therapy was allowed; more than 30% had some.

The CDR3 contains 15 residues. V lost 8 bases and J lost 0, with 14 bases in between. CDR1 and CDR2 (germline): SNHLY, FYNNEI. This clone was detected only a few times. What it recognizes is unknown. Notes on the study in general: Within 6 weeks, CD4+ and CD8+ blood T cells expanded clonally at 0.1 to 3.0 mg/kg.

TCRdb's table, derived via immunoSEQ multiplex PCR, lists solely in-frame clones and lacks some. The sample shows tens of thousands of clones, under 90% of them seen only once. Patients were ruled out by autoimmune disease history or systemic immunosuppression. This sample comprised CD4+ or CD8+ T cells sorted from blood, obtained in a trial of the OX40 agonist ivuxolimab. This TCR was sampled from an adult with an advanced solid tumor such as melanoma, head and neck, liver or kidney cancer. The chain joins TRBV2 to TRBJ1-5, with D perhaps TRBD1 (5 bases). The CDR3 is CASRGRMNSNQPQHF. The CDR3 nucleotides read TGTGCCAGCCGGGGACGGATGAATAGCAATCAGCCCCAGCATTTT.